A selection of T cell receptor beta chains follows, all from one sample in a study of blood T cell repertoires in COVID-19. Generated by immunoSEQ multiplex PCR, the TCRdb table keeps only in-frame clones and is missing some. The sample records 350,000 or so clones, approximately 88% being singletons. Sequencing was carried out using peripheral blood. The receptors were sampled from a woman aged 25 to 39 with COVID-19, enrolled during active disease. Both conserved end residues are part of each CDR3. The D gene is left open where the match is weak. Clone size, where shown, is once, few, many, or a class for clones that have expanded.

D gene,clone size,V gene,J gene,CDR3 DNA,CDR3 protein
TRBD1,once,TRBV4-2,TRBJ2-3,TGTGCCAGCAGCCCCAGGTACAGGGGGCTTTCAGATACGCAGTATTTT,CASSPRYRGLSDTQYF
TRBD1,few,TRBV6-5,TRBJ1-3,TGTGCCAGCAGTTACGGGGACAGGGCGGACACCATATATTTT,CASSYGDRADTIYF
.,.,TRBV28,TRBJ2-1,TGTGCCAGCAGTGCCGGGAGCTACAATGAGCAGTTCTTC,CASSAGSYNEQFF
.,few,TRBV18,TRBJ2-7,TGTGCCAGCTCACCAGGGGGGTCCTACGAGCAGTACTTC,CASSPGGSYEQYF
TRBD1,.,TRBV2,TRBJ2-7,TGTGCCAGCAAACCCGGGACAGGGGGTTCCTACGAGCAGTACTTC,CASKPGTGGSYEQYF
TRBD1,.,TRBV19,TRBJ1-2,TGTGCCAGTAGTATACACTCGGGACAGGGGGCGAACGGCTACACCTTC,CASSIHSGQGANGYTF
TRBD1,.,TRBV2,TRBJ1-2,TGTGCCAGCAGTGTTGCCAGGGGGCTCGAGGGCTACACCTTC,CASSVARGLEGYTF
.,.,TRBV28,TRBJ1-4,TGTGCCAGCTGCCCAGTGGTGGCTAATGAAAAACTGTTTTTT,CASCPVVANEKLFF
TRBD1,few,TRBV15,TRBJ1-5,TGTGCCACCAGCAGAGATCCCCTGACAGGGGAGGCTCAGCCCCAGCATTTT,CATSRDPLTGEAQPQHF
TRBD1,.,TRBV2,TRBJ2-2,TGTGCCAGCACCACGGGACAGGGGGTCGGGGAGCTGTTTTTT,CASTTGQGVGELFF
.,.,TRBV15,TRBJ1-2,TGTGCCACCAGCAGAGATTCTAGCAGCAACTATGGCTACACCTTC,CATSRDSSSNYGYTF
.,.,TRBV4-1,TRBJ1-1,TGCGCCAGCAGCTCTAGTGGACCCGGACTGAGCACTGAAGCTTTCTTT,CASSSSGPGLSTEAFF
.,.,TRBV12-3/TRBV12-4,TRBJ2-5,TGTGCCGTCCAAAGGGGCCGCGGAGAGACCCAGTACTTC,CAVQRGRGETQYF
TRBD1,.,TRBV15,TRBJ1-1,TGTGCCACCAGCAGACAGGGGGCTGCTGAAGCTTTCTTT,CATSRQGAAEAFF
.,.,TRBV6-2/TRBV6-3,TRBJ2-2,TGTGCCAGCAGTTCCAGCGGGGAGCTGTTTTTT,CASSSSGELFF
.,.,TRBV5-1,TRBJ1-1,TGCGCCAGCAGCCCTTCAGGGAGGGGCACTGAAGCTTTCTTT,CASSPSGRGTEAFF
.,.,TRBV18,TRBJ1-2,TGTGCCAGCTCACCCCCCCCCGCCAGGGGCAGTGGCTACACCTTC,CASSPPPARGSGYTF
.,.,TRBV11-2,TRBJ1-1,TGTGCCAGCACCGTTAACAGCAACACTGAAGCTTTCTTT,CASTVNSNTEAFF
.,.,TRBV9,TRBJ1-3,TGTGCCAGCAGCGTAGTAAGAGGCGGAAACACCATATATTTT,CASSVVRGGNTIYF
.,.,TRBV10-3,TRBJ2-1,TGTGCCATCAGTCCAGGGCGATACAATGAGCAGTTCTTC,CAISPGRYNEQFF
.,few,TRBV19,TRBJ1-1,TGTGCCAGTAGTTCACAGGTGAACACTGAAGCTTTCTTT,CASSSQVNTEAFF
.,.,TRBV18,TRBJ1-2,TGTGCCAGCTCACCTAGCATGGGCAGGGGAATTACTGGCTACACCTTC,CASSPSMGRGITGYTF
.,.,TRBV5-1,TRBJ2-5,TGCGCCAGCAGCTTGAGTCCGAGTGCCGAGACCCAGTACTTC,CASSLSPSAETQYF
.,few,TRBV5-1,TRBJ1-2,TGCGCCAGCAGCTCGACAGGATCTATGGGCTATGGCTACACCTTC,CASSSTGSMGYGYTF
.,.,TRBV9,TRBJ2-5,TGTGCCAGCAGCGGCCTTGGGGCAGGGCAAGAGACCCAGTACTTC,CASSGLGAGQETQYF
TRBD1,.,TRBV6-1,TRBJ2-5,TGTGCCAGCAGTGAAGCCAGGGGGGAGACCCAGTACTTC,CASSEARGETQYF
.,.,TRBV27,TRBJ2-1,TGTGCCAGCAGTTTTGCAGGGGCCTCTCCTGATGAGCAGTTCTTC,CASSFAGASPDEQFF
.,.,TRBV19,TRBJ1-2,TGTGCCAGTAGTATAGTTTTAGGAGTGAACTATGGCTACACCTTC,CASSIVLGVNYGYTF
.,.,TRBV12-3/TRBV12-4,TRBJ1-1,TGTGCCAGCAGTTTTTTGCGGGAAGCTTTCTTT,CASSFLREAFF
.,.,TRBV15,TRBJ2-2,TGTGCCACCCGCGCGGGCGGGGAGCTGTTTTTT,CATRAGGELFF
.,.,TRBV19,TRBJ2-1,TGTGCCAGTAGCCCGGTCGGTGGGCTTTGGCATGAGCAGTTCTTC,CASSPVGGLWHEQFF
.,.,TRBV30,TRBJ1-1,TGTGCCTGGAACCCCCGGGACACTGAAGCTTTCTTT,CAWNPRDTEAFF
TRBD1,once,TRBV4-2,TRBJ1-1,TGTGCCAGCAGCCTTGGTTGGACAGGACCCGCCACTGAAGCTTTCTTT,CASSLGWTGPATEAFF
.,.,TRBV19,TRBJ1-5,TGTGCCAGTACGTATAATTTCAATCAGCCCCAGCATTTT,CASTYNFNQPQHF
TRBD1,once,TRBV7-2,TRBJ1-2,TGTGCCAGCAGCTTAAGTATGGGACAGGGTTACGGCTACACCTTC,CASSLSMGQGYGYTF
.,.,TRBV5-5,TRBJ1-4,TGTGCCAGCAGCTCCTTAACGGCCCAGGGAAGTGAAAAACTGTTTTTT,CASSSLTAQGSEKLFF
.,.,TRBV7-2,TRBJ1-6,TGTGCCAGGGTCAATCGAGATTCACCCCTCCACTTT,CARVNRDSPLHF
TRBD1,.,TRBV6-5,TRBJ2-5,TGTGCCAGCAGTTACTCGCCAGGGGGTGAGACCCAGTACTTC,CASSYSPGGETQYF
TRBD1,.,TRBV27,TRBJ1-6,TGTGCCAGCAGTATGGGACAGGGTAATAATTCACCCCTCCACTTT,CASSMGQGNNSPLHF
TRBD1,.,TRBV5-5,TRBJ1-4,TGTGCCAGCAGCGGGACAGCGGTTAATGAAAAACTGTTTTTT,CASSGTAVNEKLFF
TRBD1,.,TRBV19,TRBJ1-5,TGTGCCAGTACTCCGGGACAGGGCTATCAGCCCCAGCATTTT,CASTPGQGYQPQHF
.,.,TRBV30,TRBJ1-5,TGTGCCTGGAGTCCCTCTCCTAATCAGCCCCAGCATTTT,CAWSPSPNQPQHF
TRBD2,.,TRBV7-2,TRBJ2-1,TGTGCCAGCAGCTGGGAGCAGCGGGGGGGCTACAATGAGCAGTTCTTC,CASSWEQRGGYNEQFF
.,.,TRBV18,TRBJ1-5,TGTGCCAGCTCAGAACAGGGAGGCAATCAGCCCCAGCATTTT,CASSEQGGNQPQHF
.,.,TRBV9,TRBJ2-5,TGTGCCAGCAGCGCGGTAGTCCCCGGAGAGACCCAGTACTTC,CASSAVVPGETQYF
.,once,TRBV12-3/TRBV12-4,TRBJ1-1,TGTGCCAGTAGACATTCGTTGAACACTGAAGCTTTCTTT,CASRHSLNTEAFF
.,.,TRBV4-1,TRBJ1-4,TGCGCCAGCGCAGTGAGCGGGGGAGGTGAAAAACTGTTTTTT,CASAVSGGGEKLFF
.,.,TRBV6-5,TRBJ1-1,TGTGCCAGTGAGAGAATTACTGAAGCTTTCTTT,CASERITEAFF
.,.,TRBV2,TRBJ1-5,TGTGCCAGCAGCGAGGATCGCAATCAGCCCCAGCATTTT,CASSEDRNQPQHF